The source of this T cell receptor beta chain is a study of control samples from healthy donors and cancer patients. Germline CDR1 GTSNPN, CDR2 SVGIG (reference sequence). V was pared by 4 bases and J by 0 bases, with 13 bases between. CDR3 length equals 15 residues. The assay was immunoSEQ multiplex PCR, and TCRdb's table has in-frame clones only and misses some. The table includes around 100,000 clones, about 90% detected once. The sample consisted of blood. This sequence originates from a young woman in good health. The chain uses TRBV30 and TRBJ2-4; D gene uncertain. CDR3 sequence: CAWKGWVLAKNIQYF. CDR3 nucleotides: TGTGCCTGGAAAGGCTGGGTGTTAGCCAAAAACATTCAGTACTTC.